The 22 T cell receptor beta chains in this list originate from one sample, sequenced in a study of OX40 agonist ivuxolimab in advanced cancers. Library preparation used the immunoSEQ multiplex PCR assay. This immuneACCESS table, as held by TCRdb, lists in-frame sequences with V and J called but not all clones. Of the missing ones, under half trace to an unresolved V gene in checked studies; the others have no known cause. In this sample the table shows about 55,000 clones, around nine tenths of which occur a single time. The ten largest account for under 8% of the sample. The sample in question was CD4+ or CD8+ T cells sorted from blood, obtained in a trial of the OX40 agonist ivuxolimab. The receptor set was obtained from an adult with an advanced solid tumor such as melanoma, head and neck, liver or kidney cancer.

The J gene is TRBJ2-2, the V gene TRBV5-5, with unresolved D. Trimming shortened V by 2 bases and J by 3 bases, and 5 bases separated the two germline ends. There are 13 residues in the CDR3. Per the germline V gene, CDR1 is SGHKS and CDR2 is YYEKEE (reference sequence). CDR3 region: CASSLQHTGELFF. In nucleotides, the CDR3 is TGTGCCAGCAGCTTACAGCACACCGGGGAGCTGTTTTTT.

This chain connects TRBV5-6 to TRBJ1-1; D remains ambiguous. Per germline, CDR1 SGHDT and CDR2 YYEEEE. Trimming stripped 4 bases from V and 7 bases from J, with 11 bases between. This CDR3 is built from 12 residues. This CDR3 reads CASSRTNIEAFF. CDR3 nucleotides: TGTGCCAGCAGCCGGACTAATATTGAAGCTTTCTTT. Drawing the rest from reference TRBV5-6 and TRBJ1-1, the complete variable domain is DAGVTQSPTHLIKTRGQQVTLRCSPKSGHDTVSWYQQALGQGPQFIFQYYEEEERQRGNFPDRFSGHQFPNYSSELNVNALLLGDSALYLCASSRTNIEAFFGQGTRLTVV.

This rearrangement joins TRBV6-5 to TRBJ1-1; D is uncertain. The V gene lost 10 bases and the J gene lost 1 base, with 16 bases spanning the gap. Germline V gives CDR1 MNHEY, CDR2 SVGAGI. The CDR3 has 14 amino acids. The CDR3 region is CATRGRTTNTEAFF. CDR3 bases: TGTGCCACCCGAGGACGGACGACGAACACTGAAGCTTTCTTT.

By frequency in the sample, this clone is medium-sized. This sequence joins TRBV19 and TRBJ1-1; D uncertain. This CDR3 is 13 amino acids long. Germline-derived CDR1 and CDR2 are LNHDA and SQIVND (reference sequence). V was shortened by 4 bases and J by 2 bases, with 8 bases between the two germline ends. The CDR3 reads CASSNDGNTEAFF. As DNA, the CDR3 is TGTGCCAGTAGTAATGACGGTAACACTGAAGCTTTCTTT.

Comments on this clone: One end of the junction fails to match germline, which may point to a read error. The chain links TRBV6-1 to TRBJ1-4, with 9 bases fitting TRBD1. CDR1 and CDR2 from the germline V gene are MNHNS and SASEGT. The CDR3 is 13 amino acids. CDR3 sequence: CASSSGTGLTIIF. The CDR3 region has the DNA TGTGCCAGCAGCTCCGGGACAGGGCTCACTATAATTTTC.

The J gene is TRBJ2-7, the V gene TRBV6-5; a possible D gene is TRBD2 (5 bases). Per germline, CDR1 MNHEY and CDR2 SVGAGI. This CDR3 region has 12 residues. Trimming removed 8 bases at V and 5 bases at J, with 13 bases between. CDR3 bases: TGTGCCAGCGGGGTGGGAGTCAACGAGCAGTACTTC. Its translation is CASGVGVNEQYF.

J is TRBJ2-3 and V is TRBV29-1; D possibly corresponds to TRBD1 (6 bases). Deletions cut 6 bases from V and 9 bases from J, with 13 bases between. Germline CDR1 SQVTM, CDR2 ANQGSEA. The CDR3 extends over 11 amino acids. DNA of the CDR3: TGCAGCGTGAACAGGGAAGGCACGCAGTATTTT. This gives the protein CSVNREGTQYF.

The chain is built from TRBV5-6 and TRBJ1-6, with no clear D. There are 13 residues in the CDR3. The germline V gene encodes CDR1 SGHDT and CDR2 YYEEEE. V shed 2 bases and J shed 7 bases, with 7 bases lying between them. This CDR3 reads CASSFSLNSPLHF. CDR3 in DNA: TGTGCCAGCAGCTTCTCCTTAAATTCACCCCTCCACTTT. Full variable domain (rest looked up from reference TRBV5-6 and TRBJ1-6): DAGVTQSPTHLIKTRGQQVTLRCSPKSGHDTVSWYQQALGQGPQFIFQYYEEEERQRGNFPDRFSGHQFPNYSSELNVNALLLGDSALYLCASSFSLNSPLHFGNGTRLTVT.

V gene TRBV19 combines with J gene TRBJ2-7; D gene uncertain. Trimming left V 3 bases short and J 2 bases short, with 11 bases between. The CDR3 consists of 14 residues. Germline-derived CDR1 and CDR2 are LNHDA and SQIVND (reference sequence). CDR3 sequence reads: CASSISSGTYEQYF. Here the CDR3 DNA reads TGTGCCAGTAGTATTTCCAGTGGTACCTACGAGCAGTACTTC. Supplemented by reference TRBV19 and TRBJ2-7, the full variable domain reads DGGITQSPKYLFRKEGQNVTLSCEQNLNHDAMYWYRQDPGQGLRLIYYSQIVNDFQKGDIAEGYSVSREKKESFPLTVTSAQKNPTAFYLCASSISSGTYEQYFGPGTRLTVT.

V and J are TRBV9 and TRBJ2-3; 9 nucleotides agree with TRBD1. The CDR3 spans 16 residues. V lost 2 bases to trimming and J lost 3 bases; unmatched junction nucleotides: 7. CDR1 and CDR2 from the germline V gene are SGDLS and YYNGEE. CDR3: CASSVTGTGLTDTQYF. For the CDR3, the DNA is TGTGCCAGCAGCGTCACCGGGACAGGGTTGACAGATACGCAGTATTTT.

V usage is TRBV5-1 and J usage is TRBJ2-3; 8 nucleotides agree with TRBD2. This CDR3 region has 15 residues. Germline V gives CDR1 SGHRS, CDR2 YFSETQ. J was trimmed by 0 bases and V by 4 bases; bases with no gene match: 4. CDR3 DNA: TGCGCCAGCAGCATTAGCGGGACTAGCACAGATACGCAGTATTTT. Its protein product is CASSISGTSTDTQYF.

In its sample, this clone was seen once. The chain recombines TRBV18 with TRBJ1-1, with no clear D. Germline V gene data show CDR1 as KGHSH and CDR2 as LQKENI. This CDR3 region has 14 residues. V lost 1 base, J lost 4 bases, and 10 bases lay in between. CDR3 sequence (DNA): TGTGCCAGCTCACCACGGGGAATATCCACTGAAGCTTTCTTT. Translation: CASSPRGISTEAFF.

The J gene is TRBJ1-4, the V gene TRBV7-9; D is unresolved. The CDR3 length is 14 residues. Per germline, CDR1 SEHNR and CDR2 FQNEAQ (reference sequence). V lost 5 bases and J 4 bases, leaving 11 bases between the germline ends. In nucleotides, the CDR3 is TGTGCCAGCAGCGTCCGGGCCTTTAATGAAAAACTGTTTTTT. Translating gives CASSVRAFNEKLFF.

The chain recombines TRBV30 with TRBJ1-1; D ambiguous. Per germline, CDR1 GTSNPN and CDR2 SVGIG (reference sequence). The CDR3 has 14 residues. V was shortened by 2 bases and J by 10 bases, with 20 bases between the two germline ends. DNA for the CDR3: TGTGCCTGGAGTAGTCAAGGTAGAACTGGAGGAGCTTTCTTT. Encoded protein: CAWSSQGRTGGAFF.

V and J are TRBV6-4 and TRBJ2-1; D uncertain. This CDR3 spans 14 amino acids. Trimming cost V 6 bases and J 0 bases, with 9 bases left between them. CDR1 and CDR2 from the germline V gene are MRHNA and SNTAGT. CDR3 in amino acids: CASSQAFSYNEQFF. The CDR3 DNA reads as TGTGCCAGCAGCCAGGCATTCTCCTACAATGAGCAGTTCTTC.

This clone was detected only a few times. CDR3 region: CASSPSQTTEAFF. The CDR3 nucleotides are TGTGCCAGCAGCCCCTCCCAAACCACTGAAGCTTTCTTT. The chain carries TRBV6-6 and TRBJ1-1, with D uncertain. The CDR3 length is 13 residues. V lost 6 bases, J lost 4 bases, and 12 bases lay in between. Germline values: CDR1 MNHNY, CDR2 SVGAGI (reference sequence).

The chain joins TRBV27 to TRBJ2-1; 8 bases align to TRBD2. J was trimmed by 5 bases and V by 2 bases; bases with no gene match: 5. The CDR3 length is 15 residues. Germline V lookup: CDR1 MNHEY, CDR2 SMNVEV (reference sequence). For the CDR3, the DNA is TGTGCCAGCAGTTTACGTCGACTAGCGAACAATGAGCAGTTCTTC. This sequence encodes CASSLRRLANNEQFF.

This clone was recorded only once. This chain joins TRBV7-8 and TRBJ2-1; TRBD2 matches at 9 bases. Germline values: CDR1 SGHVS, CDR2 FQNEAQ. The CDR3 covers 16 residues. Trimming at V came to 5 bases and at J to 10 bases, leaving 15 bases not matched to a gene. The CDR3: CASSPGILAGYGEQFF. The CDR3 nucleotides are TGTGCCAGCAGCCCCGGGATCCTAGCGGGATACGGGGAGCAGTTCTTC.

This clone appeared once. The V and J genes are TRBV19 and TRBJ2-1; 8 nucleotides agree with TRBD2. Germline lookup yields CDR1 LNHDA and CDR2 SQIVND (reference sequence). The V segment lost 6 bases and the J segment 4 bases; nucleotides outside the gene matches: 11. The length of the CDR3 is 16 residues. CDR3 protein: CASRKGAGDMYNEQFF. CDR3 DNA sequence: TGTGCCAGTAGAAAAGGAGCGGGAGATATGTACAATGAGCAGTTCTTC.

The V call is TRBV6-5, the J call TRBJ1-2; TRBD1 matches at 12 bases. The CDR3 totals 15 residues. The J segment lost 5 bases and the V segment lost 6 bases, leaving 7 bases of the junction unmatched. Germline CDR1 and CDR2: MNHEY and SVGAGI. As DNA, the CDR3 is TGTGCCAGCAGCTACCGGGACAGGGGGCTATATGGCTACACCTTC. Translated, it gives CASSYRDRGLYGYTF.

For the CDR3, the DNA is TGTGCCAGCAGCCCAACAAGGTGGCGGGGCGGGGAGCTGTTTTTT. Encoded protein: CASSPTRWRGGELFF. This chain uses TRBV7-3 with TRBJ2-2, with D maybe TRBD2 (6 bases). Trimming took off 5 bases at V and 7 bases at J, with 17 bases between the two ends. This CDR3 comprises 15 residues. Germline V gene sequence: CDR1 SGHTA, CDR2 FQGTGA.

The chain links TRBV4-2 to TRBJ2-2; 8 nucleotides align to TRBD2. The CDR3 is 15 amino acids. CDR1 LGHNA and CDR2 YNFKEQ come from the germline V gene. The ends lost 2 bases at V and 6 bases at J; junction bases unmatched: 5. CDR3 loop: CASSQSGSRAGELFF. In DNA form, the CDR3 reads TGTGCCAGCAGCCAAAGCGGGAGCCGGGCCGGGGAGCTGTTTTTT.